This T cell receptor (beta chain) was sequenced during a study of blood T cells in healthy people across ages. Combining a sample-barcoded 5' primer with a J-beta primer mix, a second PCR ran for roughly 7 to 12 cycles. In TCRdb, the 5' RACE reads were re-called with MiXCR into one record per CDR3 protein. The sample consists of 1.5 million to 2 million distinct CDR3 sequences, approximately 40% of them appearing once. The V and J ends lost 4 bases and 5 bases, in that order; junction bases with no gene match: 7. CDR1 and CDR2 from the germline V gene are SGHTA and FQGNSA. The CDR3 consists of 15 residues. This clonotype has a handful of counts.

The sample comprised blood. V is TRBV7-2 and J is TRBJ2-3; 9 bases map to TRBD2. The TCR sequence derives from a human donor in good health. As DNA, the CDR3 is TGTGCCAGCAGCTCAAAAGCGGGGGGAAGAGATACGCAGTATTTT. Encoded protein: CASSSKAGGRDTQYF.